Below, 27 T cell receptor beta chains from the same sample are listed, as sequenced in a study of T cells after yellow fever vaccination. TCRdb re-analysed the 5' RACE reads in MiXCR, keeping a single row per CDR3 protein. The sample lists around 72,000 distinct CDR3 sequences; 7.3% were seen once. The sample consisted of CD8+ T cells sorted from PBMCs, taken more than 8 days after the first yellow fever vaccination. These receptors were obtained from a man younger than 35 who received the YFV17D yellow fever vaccine.

The chain couples TRBV5-6 to TRBJ2-7; D gene uncertain. V was shortened by 3 bases and J by 0 bases, with 19 bases between the two germline ends. This CDR3 is 17 amino acids long. Germline V gene lookup returns CDR1 SGHDT and CDR2 YYEEEE. CDR3 sequence: CASSSPLAEVNSYEQYF. The CDR3 DNA follows: TGTGCCAGCAGCTCGCCCCTTGCGGAAGTCAACTCCTACGAGCAGTACTTC.

V gene TRBV12-3 or TRBV12-4 combines with J gene TRBJ2-7; D is unresolved. V was cut by 8 bases and J by 1 base, with 12 bases left in between. There are 13 residues in the CDR3. CDR3 bases: TGTGCCAGCGGAAGGACGGAGTCCTACGAGCAGTACTTC. The encoded protein is CASGRTESYEQYF.

This clonotype showed up many times. The chain recombines TRBV7-9 with TRBJ1-4; the D gene is possibly TRBD1 (5 bases). Trimming pared 1 base from V and 7 bases from J, leaving 13 bases between. The CDR3 totals 15 residues. Germline CDR1 SEHNR, CDR2 FQNEAQ (reference sequence). The CDR3 nucleotides are TGTGCCAGCAGCTTAGTAATGGGGCGCGGTGAAAAACTGTTTTTT. It codes for CASSLVMGRGEKLFF. The full variable domain, with the rest looked up from reference TRBV7-9 and TRBJ1-4, is DTGVSQNPRHKITKRGQNVTFRCDPISEHNRLYWYRQTLGQGPEFLTYFQNEAQLEKSRLLSDRFSAERPKGSFSTLEIQRTEQGDSAMYLCASSLVMGRGEKLFFGSGTQLSVL.

Ten or more counts support this clonotype. The J gene is TRBJ2-1, the V gene TRBV9, with a tentative D call TRBD2 (6 bases). The CDR3 loop spans 15 amino acids. Germline CDR1 SGDLS, CDR2 YYNGEE. Trimming took 3 bases from V and 3 from J, leaving 13 bases between them. The CDR3 protein is CASSAGGAGYNEQFF. CDR3 bases: TGTGCCAGCAGCGCAGGCGGGGCCGGCTACAATGAGCAGTTCTTC.

This clonotype turned up a few times. The chain employs TRBV30 and TRBJ2-3, with D perhaps being TRBD1 or TRBD2 (5 bases each). V was cut by 1 base and J by 0 bases, with 11 bases left in between. In germline, CDR1 is GTSNPN, CDR2 SVGIG (reference sequence). The CDR3 is 15 residues long. The DNA of the CDR3 is TGTGCCTGGAGTGGGCCCGGGGCGAGCACAGATACGCAGTATTTT. Translated, it gives CAWSGPGASTDTQYF.

This clonotype has at least ten counts. V is TRBV29-1 and J is TRBJ2-7, with D unclear. The CDR3 runs 14 residues. Per the germline V gene, CDR1 is SQVTM and CDR2 is ANQGSEA. V shed 1 base and J shed 3 bases, with 13 bases lying between them. CDR3 nucleotides: TGCAGCGTTGAAGGAGACCCGGGTGGCTACGAGCAGTACTTC. Its translation: CSVEGDPGGYEQYF.

The chain couples TRBV6-1 to TRBJ2-5; TRBD2 matches 8 bases. From germline, CDR1 is MNHNS and CDR2 SASEGT. This CDR3 region has 15 residues. V shed 7 bases, J shed 2 bases, and the junction held 9 bases outside the gene matches. The CDR3 nucleotides read TGTGCCAGCACCTACCTTAGCGGGGAACAAGAGACCCAGTACTTC. Translation gives CASTYLSGEQETQYF.

This clonotype came up many times. The chain combines TRBV11-2 with TRBJ2-3; the match to TRBD2 covers 10 bases. V trimming: 5 bases; J trimming: 2 bases; junction bases outside the gene matches: 10. The CDR3 is 17 residues long. The germline gives CDR1 SGHAT, CDR2 FQNNGV. The CDR3 sequence: CASSLQTSGPLTDTQYF. The CDR3 region has the DNA TGTGCCAGCAGCCTACAGACTAGCGGGCCTCTCACAGATACGCAGTATTTT.

This clonotype was found many times. In nucleotides, the CDR3 is TGTGCCAGCAGTGACTCGATTCCAGGGACTGGGACCGGGGAGCTGTTTTTT. Its translation is CASSDSIPGTGTGELFF. The chain uses TRBV6-4 and TRBJ2-2; D is perhaps TRBD2 (6 bases). The CDR3 covers 17 residues. Germline values: CDR1 MRHNA, CDR2 SNTAGT. Trimming took off 0 bases at V and 5 bases at J, with 16 bases between the two ends.

This clonotype was counted ten times or more. V usage is TRBV6-2 or TRBV6-3 and J usage is TRBJ2-7, with no clear D. CDR1 is MNHEY, CDR2 SVGEGT, per germline. Trimming cost V 5 bases and J 3 bases, with 11 bases left between them. This CDR3 contains 13 residues. The CDR3 is CASSLSGFYEQYV. DNA of the CDR3: TGTGCCAGCAGTCTCAGTGGGTTCTACGAGCAGTACGTC.

J is TRBJ2-4 and V is TRBV25-1, with D unclear. Trimming removed 0 bases from V and 1 base from J, with 7 bases in between. Per the germline V gene, CDR1 is MGHDK and CDR2 is SYGVNS. This CDR3 comprises 15 residues. CDR3 sequence reads: CASSEYLGAKNIQYF. DNA for the CDR3: TGTGCCAGCAGTGAATATCTGGGGGCCAAAAACATTCAGTACTTC.

The table lists this clonotype with many counts. The chain uses TRBV4-1 and TRBJ1-1; D is uncertain. V was trimmed by 0 bases and J by 4 bases, leaving 6 bases between them. This CDR3 contains 13 residues. Germline V gene sequence: CDR1 MGHRA, CDR2 YSYEKL. This CDR3 is CASSQDSFTEAFF. CDR3 nucleotide sequence: TGCGCCAGCAGCCAAGATTCTTTCACTGAAGCTTTCTTT.

This clonotype has a count of ten or more. J is TRBJ2-4 and V is TRBV6-1; D gene ambiguous. CDR1 MNHNS and CDR2 SASEGT come from the germline V gene. The CDR3 has 15 residues. Deletions cut 5 bases from V and 3 bases from J, with 14 bases between. The CDR3 loop reads CASSPVRVGKNIQYF. DNA of the CDR3: TGTGCCAGCAGTCCCGTCCGGGTGGGCAAAAACATTCAGTACTTC.

This clonotype was seen at least ten times. The chain carries TRBV27 and TRBJ2-7; D is uncertain. The CDR3 has 13 amino acids. CDR1 MNHEY and CDR2 SMNVEV come from the germline V gene (reference sequence). The germline V and J ends were trimmed by 3 bases and 6 bases, with 12 bases remaining between them. The CDR3 DNA is TGTGCCAGCAGTTTCGGAACACGGGTCGAGCAGTACTTC. Protein product: CASSFGTRVEQYF.

Of note for this clonotype: This may be a read error: a much more frequent sequence differs by one nucleotide. The gene calls are TRBV12-3 or TRBV12-4 and TRBJ2-5, with a tentative D call TRBD2 (6 bases). V was clipped by 3 bases and J by 5 bases, with 10 bases between them. The CDR3 has 13 amino acids. The CDR3 is CASSFTGDETQYF. CDR3 in DNA: TGTGCCAGCAGTTTCACGGGGGATGAGACCCAGTACTTC.

At least ten counts were recorded for this clonotype. The chain couples TRBV10-3 to TRBJ1-1; D gene ambiguous. Between the trimmed V and J ends, which lost 5 bases and 2 bases, there was a span of 18 bases. Germline lookup yields CDR1 ENHRY and CDR2 SYGVKD. This CDR3 is built from 16 residues. CDR3 sequence: CAISHLRTDSNTEAFF. The CDR3 coding sequence is TGTGCCATCAGTCACCTCCGGACGGATTCTAACACTGAAGCTTTCTTT.

This clonotype was found a few times. The chain links TRBV7-3 to TRBJ2-3; D unresolved. The CDR3 is 15 residues long. Deletions cut 5 bases from V and 0 bases from J, with 12 bases between. Germline V gene sequence: CDR1 SGHTA, CDR2 FQGTGA. CDR3 residues: CASSSLGGSTDTQYF. CDR3 bases: TGTGCCAGCAGCAGCCTCGGCGGCAGCACAGATACGCAGTATTTT.

This clonotype was counted a few times. The chain couples TRBV27 to TRBJ2-3, with 8 bases matching TRBD1. V was clipped by 5 bases and J by 3 bases; unmatched bases: 4. The length of the CDR3 is 14 residues. Germline V gene sequence: CDR1 MNHEY, CDR2 SMNVEV (reference sequence). The CDR3 sequence is CASSRRTGTDTQYF. The CDR3 coding sequence is TGTGCCAGCAGTCGTCGGACAGGGACAGATACGCAGTATTTT.

This clonotype was found a few times. The chain employs TRBV27 and TRBJ1-2; D ambiguous. V lost 0 bases, J lost 8 bases, and 10 bases lay in between. This CDR3 is built from 13 residues. Germline CDR1 MNHEY, CDR2 SMNVEV (reference sequence). The DNA for the CDR3 is TGTGCCAGCAGTTTATCAGAGGGTTCCGGCTACACCTTC. Its translation is CASSLSEGSGYTF.

The table lists this clonotype with many counts. The rearrangement joins TRBV7-9 to TRBJ1-1, with 10 nucleotides matching TRBD1. Germline values: CDR1 SEHNR, CDR2 FQNEAQ (reference sequence). V gave up 4 bases and J gave up 7 bases; unmatched junction bases: 12. This CDR3 is built from 16 residues. The CDR3 DNA is TGTGCCAGCAGCTCCGGACCGGGACAGGGGCCCTATGAAGCTTTCTTT. Amino acids: CASSSGPGQGPYEAFF.

This clonotype was seen many times. The chain combines TRBV5-1 with TRBJ2-7; 10 nucleotides line up with TRBD1. The CDR3 spans 14 residues. V gave up 4 bases and J gave up 5 bases; unmatched junction bases: 6. Germline V gene lookup returns CDR1 SGHRS and CDR2 YFSETQ. The CDR3 sequence is CASSPDRGLDEQYF. As DNA, the CDR3 is TGCGCCAGCAGCCCAGACAGGGGGCTCGACGAGCAGTACTTC.

This clonotype was found many times. V gene TRBV7-9 combines with J gene TRBJ1-1; D gene uncertain. V shed 10 bases and J shed 1 base, with 7 bases lying between them. From germline, CDR1 is SEHNR and CDR2 FQNEAQ (reference sequence). The CDR3 is made up of 11 amino acids. As DNA, the CDR3 is TGTGCCAAAGAGGAGAACACTGAAGCTTTCTTT. Translated, it gives CAKEENTEAFF.

The rearrangement links TRBV4-1 to TRBJ2-5, with D perhaps matching TRBD1 (6 bases). This CDR3 comprises 12 residues. V was shortened by 4 bases and J by 7 bases, with 10 bases between the two germline ends. Per the germline V gene, CDR1 is MGHRA and CDR2 is YSYEKL. The DNA for the CDR3 is TGCGCCAGCAGCCCAGAGGGGGTGACCCAGTACTTC. It is translated as CASSPEGVTQYF.

This clonotype has at least ten counts. The chain uses TRBV12-5 and TRBJ2-7; possible D gene TRBD1, 5 bases. The CDR3 runs 13 residues. Germline CDR1 and CDR2: LGHNT and FRNRAP. Trimming left V 1 base short and J 5 bases short, with 9 bases between. The CDR3: CASGLEGFNEQYF. CDR3 nucleotide sequence: TGTGCTAGTGGTTTGGAGGGGTTCAACGAGCAGTACTTC.

This chain connects TRBV7-6 to TRBJ2-5; D call uncertain. Germline loops: CDR1 SGHVS, CDR2 FNYEAQ. V was clipped by 4 bases and J by 0 bases, with 9 bases between them. The CDR3 covers 14 residues. Written as DNA, the CDR3 is TGTGCCAGCAGCTCAGAGATTTACCAAGAGACCCAGTACTTC. It yields the protein CASSSEIYQETQYF.

This clonotype was seen ten or more times. This chain joins TRBV6-2 or TRBV6-3 and TRBJ2-3; D perhaps matches TRBD2 (5 bases). CDR3 length equals 17 residues. Germline values: CDR1 MNHEY, CDR2 SVGEGT. The V end lost 7 bases, the J end lost 0 bases, and 20 bases lay between the germline ends. The CDR3 DNA reads as TGTGCCAGCACCGGGGATTCCTTGGGATCTAGCACAGATACGCAGTATTTT. Its translation is CASTGDSLGSSTDTQYF.

The chain links TRBV7-9 to TRBJ1-2; the D gene is possibly TRBD1 (5 bases). Germline CDR1 reads SEHNR; CDR2 reads FQNEAQ (reference sequence). Trimming pared 5 bases from V and 4 bases from J, leaving 14 bases between. The CDR3 is 14 amino acids. The CDR3 spells CASSDPTASYGYTF. The CDR3 nucleotides are TGTGCCAGCAGCGACCCGACAGCCAGCTATGGCTACACCTTC.